The 7 T cell receptor beta chains presented below share a single source sample, sequenced in a study of metastatic and nonmetastatic thyroid tumors. With MiXCR, TCRdb called clones anew from the PCR reads. Of 35,000 to 40,000 clones listed, around 30% are singletons. Every patient underwent thyroid surgery untreated. The sequencing input was blood. The origin of the receptors is a male donor with papillary thyroid cancer or a benign thyroid nodule (not recorded which). Some clones in this sample may be carry-over from other donors' samples.

V gene TRBV20-1 combines with J gene TRBJ2-1, with 14 positions matching TRBD2. V lost 6 bases, J lost 0 bases, and 13 bases stayed unmatched. Looked up from germline, CDR1 is DFQATT and CDR2 is SNEGSKA (reference sequence). This CDR3 is built from 19 residues. The CDR3 region has the DNA TGCAGTGCAAAGGGACTAGCGGGAGTTTTTATGAACTCCTACAATGAGCAGTTCTTC. Its translation is CSAKGLAGVFMNSYNEQFF.

In its sample, this clone was seen a few times. This sequence joins TRBV6-1 and TRBJ2-5, with 13 positions matching TRBD2. Germline V CDR1 and CDR2: MNHNS, SASEGT. V lost 5 bases and J lost 4; bases outside the gene matches: 7. This CDR3 comprises 16 residues. Here the CDR3 DNA reads TGTGCCAGCAGTTTCGGGACTAGCGGGACAAGAGAGACCCAGTACTTC. The encoded protein is CASSFGTSGTRETQYF.

In this sample, this clone turned up a few times. The rearrangement links TRBV6-1 to TRBJ2-7; 11 bases map to TRBD2. The V and J ends lost 5 bases and 1 base, in that order; junction bases with no gene match: 4. Germline CDR1 reads MNHNS; CDR2 reads SASEGT. The CDR3 is made up of 15 amino acids. Here the CDR3 DNA reads TGTGCCAGCAGTACGTGGACTAGCGGGTCCTACGAGCAGTACTTC. Translating it yields CASSTWTSGSYEQYF.

This clone was counted at least ten times. V gene TRBV20-1 combines with J gene TRBJ1-2; D possibly corresponds to TRBD1 (5 bases). The CDR3 is 13 amino acids. The germline gives CDR1 DFQATT, CDR2 SNEGSKA (reference sequence). The V gene lost 4 bases and the J gene lost 5 bases, with 14 bases spanning the gap. The CDR3 DNA reads as TGCAGTGCTAAGGCAGGGTGGGGTTATGGCTACACCTTC. Translation gives CSAKAGWGYGYTF.

This chain joins TRBV11-2 and TRBJ2-5; a weak D match, TRBD2 (5 bases). The CDR3 covers 14 residues. Per the germline V gene, CDR1 is SGHAT and CDR2 is FQNNGV. Trimming left V 5 bases short and J 5 bases short, with 15 bases between. For the CDR3, the DNA is TGTGCCAGCAGCCAACTAGTAAAGCCGGAGACCCAGTACTTC. Protein sequence: CASSQLVKPETQYF.

This clone was seen a handful of times. The rearrangement links TRBV24-1 to TRBJ1-1; 7 bases fit TRBD1. Trimming cost V 2 bases and J 0 bases; bases outside gene matches: 11. The CDR3 is 18 amino acids. In germline, CDR1 is KGHDR, CDR2 SFDVKD. CDR3 loop: CATSDSPAGQLLNTEAFF. The DNA of the CDR3 is TGTGCCACCAGTGATTCGCCAGCGGGACAGCTATTGAACACTGAAGCTTTCTTT.

This clone was counted ten times or more. The chain combines TRBV11-2 with TRBJ2-1; D gene uncertain. V was trimmed by 0 bases and J by 7 bases, leaving 7 bases between them. The CDR3 loop spans 13 amino acids. The V gene's germline CDR1 is SGHAT and CDR2 FQNNGV. CDR3 loop: CASSLDRVNEQFF. CDR3 DNA sequence: TGTGCCAGCAGCTTAGATAGAGTTAATGAGCAGTTCTTC.